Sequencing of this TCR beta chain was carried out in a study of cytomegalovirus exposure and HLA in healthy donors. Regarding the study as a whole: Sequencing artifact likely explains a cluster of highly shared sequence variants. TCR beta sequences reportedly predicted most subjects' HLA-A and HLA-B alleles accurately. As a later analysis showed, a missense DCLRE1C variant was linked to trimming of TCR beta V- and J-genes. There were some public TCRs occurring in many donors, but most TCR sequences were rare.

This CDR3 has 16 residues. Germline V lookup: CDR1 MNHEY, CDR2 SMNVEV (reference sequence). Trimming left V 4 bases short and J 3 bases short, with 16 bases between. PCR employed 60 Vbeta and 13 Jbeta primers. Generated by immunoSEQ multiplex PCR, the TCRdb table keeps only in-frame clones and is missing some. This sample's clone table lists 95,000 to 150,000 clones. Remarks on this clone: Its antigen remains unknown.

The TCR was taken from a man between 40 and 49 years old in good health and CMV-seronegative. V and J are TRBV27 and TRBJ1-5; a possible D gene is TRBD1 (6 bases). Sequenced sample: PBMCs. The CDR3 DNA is TGTGCCAGCAGTTCAAAACAGGGCACCAACAATCAGCCCCAGCATTTT. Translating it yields CASSSKQGTNNQPQHF.